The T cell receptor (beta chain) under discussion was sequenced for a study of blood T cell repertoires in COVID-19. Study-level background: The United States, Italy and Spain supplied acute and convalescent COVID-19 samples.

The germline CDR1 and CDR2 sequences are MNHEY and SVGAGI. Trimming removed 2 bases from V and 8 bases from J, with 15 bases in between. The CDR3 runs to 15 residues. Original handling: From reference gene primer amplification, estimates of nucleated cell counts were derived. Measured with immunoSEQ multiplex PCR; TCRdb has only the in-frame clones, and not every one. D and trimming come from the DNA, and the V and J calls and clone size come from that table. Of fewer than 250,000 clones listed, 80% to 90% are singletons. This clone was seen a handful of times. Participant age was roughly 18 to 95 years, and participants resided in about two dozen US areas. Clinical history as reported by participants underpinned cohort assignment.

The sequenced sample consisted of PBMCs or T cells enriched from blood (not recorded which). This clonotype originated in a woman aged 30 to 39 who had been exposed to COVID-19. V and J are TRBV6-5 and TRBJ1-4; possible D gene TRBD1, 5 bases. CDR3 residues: CASSYAGPEGEKLFF. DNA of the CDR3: TGTGCCAGCAGTTACGCGGGGCCCGAAGGAGAAAAACTGTTTTTT.